Following are 14 T cell receptor beta chains from one sample sequenced in a study of response to subunit inactivated influenza vaccine. Using its own MiXCR run on the RT-PCR reads, TCRdb lists one record per CDR3 protein. The table has about 520,000 distinct CDR3 sequences, approximately 7.7% seen once. The specimen comprised PBMCs from blood, sampled about 23 months after vaccination. The receptors were gathered from a man aged 50 to 75 who received an inactivated influenza vaccine.

This clonotype came up a few times. The chain has TRBV20-1 and TRBJ2-1, with 15 nucleotides matching TRBD2. Germline-derived CDR1 and CDR2 are DFQATT and SNEGSKA (reference sequence). J lost 4 bases, V lost 1 base, and 5 bases had no gene match. The CDR3 contains 17 residues. This CDR3 reads CSARGGLAGGSYNEQFF. The CDR3 nucleotides are TGCAGTGCTAGAGGCGGACTAGCGGGGGGGTCTTACAATGAGCAGTTCTTC.

This clonotype has a count of ten or more. The V gene is TRBV4-3, the J gene TRBJ2-3; unclear D gene. V lost 4 bases and J lost 6, with 11 bases in between. Looked up from germline, CDR1 is LGHNA and CDR2 is YSLEER. This CDR3 is 13 amino acids long. CDR3: CASSPQQRDTQYF. In DNA form, the CDR3 reads TGCGCCAGCAGCCCACAACAGAGGGATACGCAGTATTTT.

The sample holds a few counts of this clonotype. The CDR3 nucleotides read TGTGCCAGCAGATTCGGACAGGGGATGAATCAGCCCCAGCATTTT. Translated: CASRFGQGMNQPQHF. The chain carries TRBV6-1 and TRBJ1-5; TRBD1 aligns across 9 bases. This CDR3 has 15 residues. Germline loops: CDR1 MNHNS, CDR2 SASEGT. The V and J ends lost 6 bases and 4 bases, in that order; junction bases with no gene match: 7.

A few counts support this clonotype. V gene TRBV5-6 combines with J gene TRBJ2-3; 9 bases agree with TRBD2. Germline CDR1 is SGHDT and CDR2 is YYEEEE. V dropped 4 bases and J dropped 4; count of bases not matched to a gene: 13. The CDR3 is 17 residues long. This CDR3 is CASSPLSAGGLADTQYF. The CDR3 DNA reads TGTGCCAGCAGCCCCTTGAGTGCGGGAGGGCTCGCAGATACGCAGTATTTT.

This sequence joins TRBV2 and TRBJ2-2; D remains ambiguous. The germline V and J ends were trimmed by 5 bases and 7 bases, with 11 bases remaining between them. This CDR3 region has 13 residues. Germline V lookup: CDR1 SNHLY, CDR2 FYNNEI. The CDR3 region is CASSWTGNGELFF. The CDR3 bases are TGTGCCAGCAGTTGGACGGGTAACGGGGAGCTGTTTTTT.

In this sample, this clonotype turned up a few times. The chain combines TRBV10-3 with TRBJ2-5; no definite D call. V dropped 1 base and J dropped 2 bases, with 8 bases sitting between them. Germline V gene sequence: CDR1 ENHRY, CDR2 SYGVKD. This CDR3 comprises 14 residues. DNA for the CDR3: TGTGCCATCAGTGAGTGGGCAGAACAAGAGACCCAGTACTTC. It encodes CAISEWAEQETQYF.

This clonotype was seen a few times. The gene calls are TRBV5-5 and TRBJ2-7; the D gene could be TRBD1 or TRBD2 (5 bases each). Germline loops: CDR1 SGHKS, CDR2 YYEKEE (reference sequence). The length of the CDR3 is 15 residues. With 0 bases removed from V and 2 bases from J, the gap between germline ends came to 12 bases. The CDR3 nucleotides are TGTGCCAGCAGCTTGGACGGGACCCGACCCTACGAGCAGTACTTC. This sequence encodes CASSLDGTRPYEQYF.

This clonotype was detected a few times. The rearrangement links TRBV5-4 to TRBJ1-4; TRBD1 aligns across 7 bases. This CDR3 is 16 amino acids long. Germline V gene lookup returns CDR1 SGHNT and CDR2 YYREEE (reference sequence). The trim removed 4 bases at V and 2 bases at J, leaving 8 bases unmatched. The CDR3 coding sequence is TGTGCCAGCAGCCCGAATAGGGGGCATACTAATGAAAAACTGTTTTTT. Its translation: CASSPNRGHTNEKLFF.

As to this clonotype: With a much larger clone just one base away, this may be a read error. The V and J genes are TRBV24-1 and TRBJ1-2; D gene ambiguous. In germline, CDR1 is KGHDR, CDR2 SFDVKD. Trimming took off 4 bases at V and 3 bases at J, with 2 bases between the two ends. CDR3 length: 11 amino acids. The CDR3 DNA reads as TGTGCCACCAGTGACCACTATGGCTACACCTTC. Protein: CATSDHYGYTF.

This clonotype appeared many times. The rearrangement joins TRBV5-1 to TRBJ2-3; D unresolved. Germline V gene lookup returns CDR1 SGHRS and CDR2 YFSETQ. This CDR3 is 12 amino acids long. V lost 2 bases and J lost 5, with 6 bases in between. As DNA, the CDR3 is TGCGCCAGCAGCTTCGCGGAAGATACGCAGTATTTT. The encoded protein is CASSFAEDTQYF.

This clonotype was recorded a few times. This chain joins TRBV6-1 and TRBJ2-2; unclear D gene. Germline V lookup: CDR1 MNHNS, CDR2 SASEGT. V was pared by 10 bases and J by 4 bases, with 13 bases between. The CDR3 is 13 residues long. The CDR3 here is CAIELKGTGELFF. CDR3 coding DNA: TGTGCCATCGAACTTAAGGGCACCGGGGAGCTGTTTTTT.

This clonotype occurred a few times. The V call is TRBV10-3, the J call TRBJ1-5, with D perhaps TRBD1 (5 bases). CDR1 is ENHRY, CDR2 SYGVKD, per germline. Trimming shortened V by 1 base and J by 3 bases, and 10 bases separated the two germline ends. The CDR3 has 15 residues. CDR3 sequence reads: CAISELGPDNQPQHF. As DNA, the CDR3 is TGTGCCATCAGTGAGTTGGGGCCTGACAATCAGCCCCAGCATTTT.

This clonotype was seen ten or more times. Mismatch with germline at one junction end may stem from a read error. The CDR3 DNA reads TGCGCCAGCAGAACGGGGTCCTACAATGAGCAGTTCTTC. This translates into CASRTGSYNEQFF. V usage is TRBV6-2 or TRBV6-3 and J usage is TRBJ2-1; possibly TRBD2 for D (5 bases). The CDR3 covers 13 residues. In germline, CDR1 is MNHEY, CDR2 SVGEGT.

This clonotype was counted a few times. In nucleotides, the CDR3 is TGTGCCAGCAGCCCTAGGCCGAGGGGGCCTGTCTACGAGCAGTACTTC. Its protein product is CASSPRPRGPVYEQYF. The chain links TRBV3-1 to TRBJ2-7, with 7 bases aligning to TRBD1. Germline CDR1 LGHDT, CDR2 YNNKEL (reference sequence). CDR3 size: 16 residues. J was trimmed by 3 bases and V by 4 bases; bases with no gene match: 12.